This T cell receptor (beta chain) was recovered during a study of technical replicates of blood from a few donors. The trim removed 2 bases at V and 4 bases at J, leaving 7 bases unmatched. The germline V gene encodes CDR1 SGHRS and CDR2 YFSETQ. CDR3 size: 15 residues. Using immunoSEQ multiplex PCR, the repertoire was profiled, and TCRdb retains in-frame clones only, with some absent. The data contain more than 90,000 clones, 96% of them seen just once; the ten biggest clones take up roughly 0.19%. This clonotype was sampled from a human donor in good health. The rearrangement joins TRBV5-1 to TRBJ1-2, with 8 bases lining up with TRBD1. Material for sequencing was T cells isolated from PBMCs. This chain's CDR3 is CASSFGQGKTYGYTF. DNA for the CDR3: TGCGCCAGCAGCTTTGGACAGGGAAAGACCTATGGCTACACCTTC.